The rows below give T cell receptor beta chains drawn from one sample of a study of identical twins. TCRdb fed the 5' RACE reads into MiXCR, producing one record per CDR3 protein. The sample shows some 260,000 distinct CDR3 sequences, 11% to 15% of them seen only once. Sequenced input: memory (CD45RO+) T cells sorted from blood. The receptors originated from a woman under 30 in good health. Both conserved end residues are part of each CDR3. D genes are given only for firm matches. Rows give clone size only sometimes, using once, few, many, or a class for an expanded clone.

V gene,clone size,J gene,D gene,CDR3 DNA,CDR3 protein
TRBV3-1,NA,TRBJ1-1,NA,TGTGCCAGCAGCCCTATTACAGGGATTCCCCTAGAAGCTTTCTTT,CASSPITGIPLEAFF
TRBV7-2,NA,TRBJ2-1,NA,TGTGCCAGCAGCTTAAGCAGGGCAGTTGGCAATGAGCAGTTCTTC,CASSLSRAVGNEQFF
TRBV5-1,few,TRBJ2-2,TRBD2,TGCGCCAGCAGCTTGTTTAGCGGGGGGCCTATCGCGAACACCGGGGAGCTGTTTTTT,CASSLFSGGPIANTGELFF
TRBV7-9,NA,TRBJ2-7,NA,TGTGCCAGCAGCTTAGAGGGGACCCGGTACGAGCAGTACTTC,CASSLEGTRYEQYF
TRBV5-1,few,TRBJ1-1,NA,TGCGCCAGCAGCTTCGAGGCAATGAACACTGAAGCTTTCTTT,CASSFEAMNTEAFF
TRBV7-2,NA,TRBJ1-4,TRBD1,TGTGCCAGCAGCTTATGGTCAGGGGGCGGTGAAAAACTGTTTTTT,CASSLWSGGGEKLFF
TRBV2,NA,TRBJ2-1,NA,TGTGCCAGCAGTGAAGTAAGCGGTATAGCCGGCGATGAGCAGTTCTTC,CASSEVSGIAGDEQFF
TRBV19,NA,TRBJ1-2,TRBD1,TGTGCCAGCTCGACAGGGGTTTTTGGCTACACCTTC,CASSTGVFGYTF
TRBV20-1,NA,TRBJ1-4,NA,TGCAGTGCTAGAGTCGCCCAGGCTCCAGGGAAACTGTTTTTT,CSARVAQAPGKLFF
TRBV20-1,NA,TRBJ2-1,TRBD2,TGCAGTGCAATGACTAGCGGGAGGGCCGGTGAGCAGTTCTTC,CSAMTSGRAGEQFF
TRBV5-6,NA,TRBJ2-1,NA,TGTGCCAGCAGCTTGGTCGGTGGAAGGGAGTCCTACAATGAGCAGTTCTTC,CASSLVGGRESYNEQFF
TRBV10-3,NA,TRBJ2-1,TRBD2,TGTGCCATCACGATGGGACTAGCGGGAGGTGAGCAGTTCTTC,CAITMGLAGGEQFF
TRBV20-1,few,TRBJ1-1,NA,TGCAGTGCTCTGGGATGGACTGAAGCTTTCTTT,CSALGWTEAFF
TRBV6-2/TRBV6-3,NA,TRBJ2-1,NA,TGTGCCAGCAGTTCCCCCGATAAGCAGTTCTTC,CASSSPDKQFF
TRBV12-3/TRBV12-4,many,TRBJ1-5,NA,TGTGCCAGCAGTTTAGCGGGAAGCAATCAGCCCCAGCATTTT,CASSLAGSNQPQHF
TRBV27,NA,TRBJ2-1,TRBD2,TGTGCCAGCAGTTTCCCCGCTAGCGGGGGGTACAATGAGCAGTTCTTC,CASSFPASGGYNEQFF
TRBV20-1,NA,TRBJ2-7,NA,TGCAGTGCTAAACAGGGTTTTATCTACGAGCAGTACTTC,CSAKQGFIYEQYF
TRBV6-2/TRBV6-3,NA,TRBJ1-5,TRBD1,TGTGCCAGCAGCCAGCCTACAGGGGGCGGGAATCAGCCCCAGCATTTT,CASSQPTGGGNQPQHF
TRBV10-3,few,TRBJ2-2,NA,TGTGCCAGCACGATCGGCGGGAGAGGGGGGACCGGGGAGCTGTTTTTT,CASTIGGRGGTGELFF
TRBV29-1,few,TRBJ2-1,TRBD1,TGCAGCGTAACATGGGACAGGGGTTATGAGCAGTTCTTC,CSVTWDRGYEQFF
TRBV6-1,few,TRBJ2-2,TRBD1,TGTGCCAGCAGTATAGGGGGCGCTGGAACCGGGGAGCTGTTTTTT,CASSIGGAGTGELFF
TRBV7-3,NA,TRBJ2-3,NA,TGTGCCAGCAGCCCGACGAGCCGAGATACGCAGTATTTT,CASSPTSRDTQYF
TRBV29-1,few,TRBJ1-1,NA,TGCAGCGGATGGGATCTGAACACTGAAGCTTTCTTT,CSGWDLNTEAFF
TRBV25-1,many,TRBJ2-2,NA,TGTGCCAGCACCCGGGGCAGGGAGTTCGGCGGGGAGCTGTTTTTT,CASTRGREFGGELFF
TRBV6-5,few,TRBJ2-2,NA,TGTGCCAGCAGTTACTCCACGGGGCTCCATGGAGGGGAGCTGTTTTTT,CASSYSTGLHGGELFF
TRBV28,few,TRBJ2-7,NA,TGTGCCAGCAGTCACGGCTCGGCATACGAGCAGTACTTC,CASSHGSAYEQYF
TRBV2,NA,TRBJ1-6,NA,TGTGCCAGCACTCCGGAGAGAGGGAGGTCACCCCTCCACTTT,CASTPERGRSPLHF
TRBV12-3/TRBV12-4,NA,TRBJ1-2,TRBD1,TGTGCCAGCAGGCTAGGGGGCCCTTATGGCTACACCTTC,CASRLGGPYGYTF
TRBV29-1,NA,TRBJ1-2,TRBD1,TGCAGCTCGCGGGACAGGGGGACGAGCTACACCTTC,CSSRDRGTSYTF
TRBV27,many,TRBJ1-1,NA,TGTGCCAGCAGTCGAGGCGGGGCCGGGAACACTGAAGCTTTCTTT,CASSRGGAGNTEAFF
TRBV12-3/TRBV12-4,NA,TRBJ1-2,NA,TGTGCCAGCAGCGGACAGTTCTCTAACTATGGCTACACCTTC,CASSGQFSNYGYTF
TRBV3-1,many,TRBJ1-2,NA,TGTGCCAGCAGCCATCCCTATGGCTACACCTTC,CASSHPYGYTF
TRBV5-1,NA,TRBJ2-7,NA,TGCGCCAGCAGTTACTCCCCCGGGACACCAACCTACGAGCAGTACTTC,CASSYSPGTPTYEQYF
TRBV20-1,few,TRBJ2-1,TRBD1,TGCAGTGCTGGAAGGGGGCATGAGCAGTTCTTC,CSAGRGHEQFF
TRBV20-1,few,TRBJ1-1,TRBD1,TGCAGTGCTAGAGTTCCCCGCGGACAGGGGAACACTGAAGCTTTCTTT,CSARVPRGQGNTEAFF
TRBV10-1,NA,TRBJ2-5,TRBD2,TGCGCCAGCAGTGACGGACTAGCGGGACAAGAGACCCAGTACTTC,CASSDGLAGQETQYF
TRBV9,few,TRBJ2-1,TRBD2,TGTGCCAGCGGGAGGGCAGGGTACAATGAGCAGTTCTTC,CASGRAGYNEQFF
TRBV2,few,TRBJ2-1,TRBD2,TGTGCCAGCAATCCAATTCGGCGGGGGAATGAGCAGTTCTTC,CASNPIRRGNEQFF
TRBV9,NA,TRBJ2-2,TRBD2,TGTGCCAGCACCACGGGACTAGCAAACACCGGGGAGCTGTTTTTT,CASTTGLANTGELFF
TRBV25-1,few,TRBJ2-7,TRBD2,TGTGCCAGCCGAAAAAGCGGGACTAGCGTCTACGAGCAGTACTTC,CASRKSGTSVYEQYF
TRBV4-3,few,TRBJ1-6,NA,TGCGCCAGCAGCCAACAGGGCTCCTATAATTCACCCCTCCACTTT,CASSQQGSYNSPLHF
TRBV20-1,NA,TRBJ2-1,TRBD2,TGCAGTGCTAGAGTCTTAGCGGGAGCTGGCAATGAGCAGTTCTTC,CSARVLAGAGNEQFF
TRBV5-1,few,TRBJ2-5,TRBD1,TGCGCCAGCAGCTTGGCCCGACAGGGGTCCAACATGAGGGAGACCCAGTACTTC,CASSLARQGSNMRETQYF
TRBV5-1,few,TRBJ1-3,NA,TGCGCCAGCAGCTTGGGGGCGGCTGGAAACACCATATATTTT,CASSLGAAGNTIYF
TRBV6-5,NA,TRBJ2-3,NA,TGTGCCAGCAGTTGGGTAGCTAGCACAGATACGCAGTATTTT,CASSWVASTDTQYF
TRBV20-1,few,TRBJ1-2,TRBD1,TGCAGTGCTAGAGACAGGGGGGCTAATGGCTACACCTTC,CSARDRGANGYTF